This TCR beta chain was observed in a study of preoperative IRX-2 immunotherapy in early breast cancer. Treatment denoted: preoperative locoregional IRX-2 cytokine immunotherapy. Samples came from a phase Ib trial of preoperative locoregional IRX-2 cytokine immunotherapy. Profiled with immunoSEQ multiplex PCR; TCRdb holds only in-frame clones, not every one. Here the sample spans about 67,000 clones, roughly 94% being singletons. The CDR3 has 15 residues. Germline V gene lookup returns CDR1 MNHEY and CDR2 SMNVEV (reference sequence). J lost 9 bases, V lost 6 bases, and 13 bases had no gene match. V and J are TRBV27 and TRBJ1-1, with 10 bases aligning to TRBD1. The receptor was isolated from a human donor with breast cancer. The sample here was taken from a patient treated with IRX-2 immunotherapy. CDR3 coding DNA: TGTGCCAGCAGGGCGGTTGGGACAGGGGATCTTCAAGCTTTCTTT. Its protein product is CASRAVGTGDLQAFF.